This T cell receptor beta chain is from a study of PD-1 blockade in classical Hodgkin lymphoma. Whole-study results and caveats: Lower baseline TCR diversity was reported for newly diagnosed patients than for healthy donors. Patients newly diagnosed and complete responders had comparable baseline diversity.

Sequenced by immunoSEQ multiplex PCR; TCRdb stores in-frame clones only, minus some. This sample has about 97,000 clones; approximately 83% occur once, and the top ten carry about 12%. This clone appeared a single time. Its target is unknown. All trial patients relapsed after autologous stem cell transplantation. Patients showed best responses of complete response, partial response or progressive disease. This clonotype was obtained from a human donor with classical Hodgkin lymphoma. The material sequenced was peripheral blood mononuclear cells (PBMCs), taken at baseline.

The CDR3, as DNA: TGTGCCAGTAGTATAGTCGGTAGCTCACTCCCCTACGAGCAGTACTTC. It yields the protein CASSIVGSSLPYEQYF. This chain links TRBV19 with TRBJ2-7; D is unclear. This CDR3 is built from 16 residues. Looked up from germline, CDR1 is LNHDA and CDR2 is SQIVND (reference sequence). V shed 1 base and J shed 2 bases, with 15 bases lying between them. Using reference TRBV19 and TRBJ2-7 for the parts outside the CDR3, the full variable domain is DGGITQSPKYLFRKEGQNVTLSCEQNLNHDAMYWYRQDPGQGLRLIYYSQIVNDFQKGDIAEGYSVSREKKESFPLTVTSAQKNPTAFYLCASSIVGSSLPYEQYFGPGTRLTVT.